The 20 T cell receptor beta chains reported below all come from one sample, sequenced in a study of early stage breast cancer tumors. Profiled with immunoSEQ multiplex PCR; TCRdb holds only in-frame clones, not every one. The sample carries some 8,400 clones, around three quarters recorded once. The sequencing sample was made of normal breast tissue next to the tumor. The receptors were gathered from a person in their 60s with breast cancer.

The J gene is TRBJ1-2, the V gene TRBV4-1; 10 positions agree with TRBD1. The CDR3 is 15 amino acids. Per the germline V gene, CDR1 is MGHRA and CDR2 is YSYEKL. Losses at the gene ends were 2 bases for V and 8 bases for J; bases not matched to a gene: 8. CDR3 sequence (DNA): TGCGCCAGCAGCCAACCTCGCGGGACAGGGGAAGGCTACACCTTC. Amino acids: CASSQPRGTGEGYTF.

The CDR3: CATTSTGVRTGELFF. The CDR3 nucleotides read TGTGCCACCACTTCGACAGGGGTTCGCACCGGGGAGCTGTTTTTT. V is TRBV6-6 and J is TRBJ2-2, with 8 positions matching TRBD1. The CDR3 length is 15 residues. From germline, CDR1 is MNHNY and CDR2 SVGAGI (reference sequence). The junction had 11 bases not matched to a gene; V was cut back by 10 bases and J by 4 bases.

In DNA, the CDR3 is TGTGCCAGCAGGCGGTACAATGAGCAGTTCTTC. This encodes CASRRYNEQFF. The chain carries TRBV6-5 and TRBJ2-1; D is unresolved. Germline CDR1 and CDR2: MNHEY and SVGAGI. This CDR3 has 11 residues. Trimming pared 6 bases from V and 4 bases from J, leaving 4 bases between.

This clone was counted a few times. The V and J genes are TRBV2 and TRBJ2-7, with TRBD1 as a possible D gene (6 bases). V was shortened by 7 bases and J by 3 bases, with 13 bases between the two germline ends. The CDR3 runs 13 residues. In germline, CDR1 is SNHLY, CDR2 FYNNEI. The CDR3 DNA reads TGTGCCAGCACTACAGGGACACGCTACGAGCAGTACTTC. Translated, it gives CASTTGTRYEQYF.

V gene TRBV5-4 combines with J gene TRBJ2-6, with D possibly TRBD1 on 6 matching bases. Germline CDR1 and CDR2: SGHNT and YYREEE (reference sequence). Trimming removed 0 bases from V and 1 base from J, with 14 bases in between. The CDR3 covers 18 residues. For the CDR3, the DNA is TGTGCCAGCAGCTTGGGAGGACAGATTACGTCTGGGGCCAACGTCCTGACTTTC. Protein: CASSLGGQITSGANVLTF.

The J gene is TRBJ1-1, the V gene TRBV15, with 9 bases that match TRBD1. Germline V gene sequence: CDR1 LNHNV, CDR2 YYDKDF (reference sequence). Trimming at V came to 1 base and at J to 6 bases, leaving 6 bases not matched to a gene. CDR3 length: 15 amino acids. DNA for the CDR3: TGTGCCACCAGCAGAGGCACAGGGGGCATAGCTGAAGCTTTCTTT. It yields the protein CATSRGTGGIAEAFF.

This clone occurred once. The chain joins TRBV27 to TRBJ2-2, with D uncertain. The CDR3 contains 12 residues. V dropped 5 bases and J dropped 7 bases, with 8 bases sitting between them. CDR1 and CDR2 (germline): MNHEY, SMNVEV (reference sequence). The chain's CDR3 is CASSIWRGELFF. As DNA, the CDR3 is TGTGCCAGCAGTATATGGCGCGGGGAGCTGTTTTTT.

The chain recombines TRBV6-1 with TRBJ2-7; D perhaps matches TRBD1 (5 bases). CDR1 is MNHNS, CDR2 SASEGT, per germline. V dropped 3 bases and J dropped 6 bases, with 12 bases sitting between them. This CDR3 is 13 amino acids long. The CDR3 loop reads CASSEQTVTEQYF. In DNA, the CDR3 is TGTGCCAGCAGTGAGCAGACAGTAACCGAGCAGTACTTC.

This chain connects TRBV7-2 to TRBJ2-7; D is uncertain. Trimming cost V 1 base and J 0 bases, with 7 bases left between them. Germline values: CDR1 SGHTA, CDR2 FQGNSA. The CDR3 extends over 14 amino acids. The CDR3 region has the DNA TGTGCCAGCAGCTTAGGCCCGACCTCCTACGAGCAGTACTTC. Translating gives CASSLGPTSYEQYF.

V usage is TRBV6-1 and J usage is TRBJ2-7; TRBD1 matches at 7 bases. Germline CDR1 reads MNHNS; CDR2 reads SASEGT. The CDR3 runs to 13 residues. Losses at the gene ends were 7 bases for V and 3 bases for J; bases not matched to a gene: 6. CDR3 in amino acids: CASIPRDSYEQYF. The CDR3 coding sequence is TGTGCCAGCATACCAAGGGACAGCTACGAGCAGTACTTC.

This rearrangement joins TRBV19 to TRBJ2-2; TRBD2 matches at 7 bases. The length of the CDR3 is 14 residues. With 10 bases clipped from V and 2 bases from J, the junction kept 7 bases outside the gene matches. CDR1 and CDR2 from the germline V gene are LNHDA and SQIVND (reference sequence). The CDR3: CAIRASGNTGELFF. As DNA, the CDR3 is TGTGCCATTAGGGCTAGCGGTAACACCGGGGAGCTGTTTTTT.

The chain links TRBV7-9 to TRBJ2-2; possible D gene TRBD2, 5 bases. From germline, CDR1 is SEHNR and CDR2 FQNEAQ (reference sequence). The CDR3 contains 14 residues. Trimming left V 2 bases short and J 4 bases short, with 8 bases between. DNA for the CDR3: TGTGCCAGCAGCTTAAGAGGGTTCACCGGGGAGCTGTTTTTT. Its protein product is CASSLRGFTGELFF. The full variable domain, rest sourced from reference TRBV7-9 and TRBJ2-2, is DTGVSQNPRHKITKRGQNVTFRCDPISEHNRLYWYRQTLGQGPEFLTYFQNEAQLEKSRLLSDRFSAERPKGSFSTLEIQRTEQGDSAMYLCASSLRGFTGELFFGEGSRLTVL.

This clone showed up just once. The rearrangement joins TRBV7-6 to TRBJ2-1; possibly TRBD1 for D (5 bases). The CDR3 runs to 13 residues. Germline CDR1 reads SGHVS; CDR2 reads FNYEAQ. Trimming pared 5 bases from V and 8 bases from J, leaving 13 bases between. CDR3 sequence reads: CASSPQGWDEQFF. CDR3 nucleotides: TGTGCCAGCAGCCCTCAGGGTTGGGATGAGCAGTTCTTC.

V and J are TRBV7-2 and TRBJ1-2, with a possible D match to TRBD1 (6 bases). Germline loops: CDR1 SGHTA, CDR2 FQGNSA. This CDR3 spans 14 amino acids. V shed 5 bases and J shed 1 base, with 11 bases lying between them. CDR3 DNA sequence: TGTGCCAGCAGCCGGACAGCCCTTAACTATGGCTACACCTTC. Translated: CASSRTALNYGYTF.

The rearrangement uses TRBV7-8 and TRBJ2-3, with 8 bases identical to TRBD2. Germline CDR1 reads SGHVS; CDR2 reads FQNEAQ. The CDR3 spans 16 residues. V dropped 0 bases and J dropped 1; count of bases not matched to a gene: 3. CDR3 in amino acids: CASSLAVTSGTDTQYF. The CDR3 DNA sequence: TGTGCCAGCAGCTTAGCGGTGACTAGCGGCACAGATACGCAGTATTTT.

This sequence joins TRBV6-4 and TRBJ2-4; D ambiguous. Germline loops: CDR1 MRHNA, CDR2 SNTAGT. V lost 10 bases and J lost 2, with 18 bases in between. CDR3 size: 15 residues. CDR3 in amino acids: CAITRTPRPKNIQYF. The CDR3 DNA reads as TGTGCCATCACAAGGACCCCCAGGCCCAAAAACATTCAGTACTTC.

CDR3 nucleotides: TGTGCCAGCAGCACTTGGACAGGTAGGAGCGAGCAGTACTTC. This gives the protein CASSTWTGRSEQYF. The gene calls are TRBV5-8 and TRBJ2-7; 7 bases agree with TRBD1. V dropped 4 bases and J dropped 6; count of bases not matched to a gene: 10. Germline assignment: CDR1 SGHTS and CDR2 YDEGEE. The CDR3 covers 14 residues.

V usage is TRBV15 and J usage is TRBJ2-7, with a tentative D call TRBD2 (5 bases). The CDR3 is made up of 16 amino acids. In germline, CDR1 is LNHNV, CDR2 YYDKDF (reference sequence). Trimming shortened V by 0 bases and J by 6 bases, and 18 bases separated the two germline ends. CDR3 nucleotides: TGTGCCACCAGCAGAGATCTCGGGCTAGCAAGAGGCGAGCAGTACTTC. Its translation: CATSRDLGLARGEQYF.

V gene TRBV4-1 combines with J gene TRBJ2-7; TRBD2 is a possible D gene (5 bases). CDR3 length: 14 amino acids. CDR1 and CDR2 (germline): MGHRA, YSYEKL. V was pared by 5 bases and J by 1 base, with 12 bases between. The CDR3 region is CASSGQLGSYEQYF. The CDR3, as DNA: TGCGCCAGCAGCGGGCAACTAGGGTCCTACGAGCAGTACTTC.

V and J are TRBV27 and TRBJ2-7, with D perhaps matching TRBD1 (6 bases). V was cut by 1 base and J by 6 bases, with 13 bases left in between. Germline V gene lookup returns CDR1 MNHEY and CDR2 SMNVEV (reference sequence). This CDR3 has 14 amino acids. Here the CDR3 DNA reads TGTGCCAGCAGTTTATTCCAGGGACACGCCGAGCAGTACTTC. This codes for CASSLFQGHAEQYF.